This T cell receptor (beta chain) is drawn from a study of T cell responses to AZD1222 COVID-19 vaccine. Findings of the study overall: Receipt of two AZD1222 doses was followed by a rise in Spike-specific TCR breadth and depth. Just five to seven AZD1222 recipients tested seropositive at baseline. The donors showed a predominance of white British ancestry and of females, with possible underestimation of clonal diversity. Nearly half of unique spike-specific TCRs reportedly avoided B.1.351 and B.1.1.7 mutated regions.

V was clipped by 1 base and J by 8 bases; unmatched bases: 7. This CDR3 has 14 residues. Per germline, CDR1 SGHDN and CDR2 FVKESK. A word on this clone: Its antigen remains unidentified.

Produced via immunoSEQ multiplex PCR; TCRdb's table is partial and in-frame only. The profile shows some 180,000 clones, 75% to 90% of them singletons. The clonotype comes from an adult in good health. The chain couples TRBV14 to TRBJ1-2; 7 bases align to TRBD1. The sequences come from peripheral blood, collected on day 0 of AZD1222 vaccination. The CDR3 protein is CASSQGQGSFGYTF. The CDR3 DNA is TGTGCCAGCAGCCAAGGACAGGGTTCTTTCGGCTACACCTTC.